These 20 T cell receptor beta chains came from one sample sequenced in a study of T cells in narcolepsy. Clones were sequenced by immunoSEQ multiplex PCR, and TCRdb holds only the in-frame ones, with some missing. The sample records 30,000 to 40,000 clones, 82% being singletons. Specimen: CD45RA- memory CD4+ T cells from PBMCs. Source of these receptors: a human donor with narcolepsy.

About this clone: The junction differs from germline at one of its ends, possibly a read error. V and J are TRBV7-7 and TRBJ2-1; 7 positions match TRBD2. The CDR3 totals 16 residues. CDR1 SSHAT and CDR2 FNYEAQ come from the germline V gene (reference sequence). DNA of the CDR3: TGTGCTAGCAGCTTAGCTATGACGGGGGGTTTGAATGAGCAGTTCTTC. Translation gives CASSLAMTGGLNEQFF.

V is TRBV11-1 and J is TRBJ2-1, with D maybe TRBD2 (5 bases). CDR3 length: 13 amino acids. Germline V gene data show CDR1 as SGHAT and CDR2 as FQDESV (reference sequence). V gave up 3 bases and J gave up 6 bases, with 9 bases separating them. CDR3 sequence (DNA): TGTGCCAGCAGCTTCTCAACTAGCAATGAGCAGTTCTTC. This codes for CASSFSTSNEQFF.

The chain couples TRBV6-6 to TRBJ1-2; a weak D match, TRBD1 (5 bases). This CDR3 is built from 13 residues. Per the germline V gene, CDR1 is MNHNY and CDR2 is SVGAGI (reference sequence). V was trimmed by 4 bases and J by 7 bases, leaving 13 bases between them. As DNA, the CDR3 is TGTGCCAGCAGTTCCCCGGGGGAGAGTGGCTACACCTTC. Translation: CASSSPGESGYTF.

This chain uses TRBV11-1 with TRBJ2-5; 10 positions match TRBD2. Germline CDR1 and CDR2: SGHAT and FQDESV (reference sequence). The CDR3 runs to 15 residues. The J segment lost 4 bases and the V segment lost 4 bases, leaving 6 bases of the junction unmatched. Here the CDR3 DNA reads TGTGCCAGCAGCTCTAGCGGGAGCTTTGGAGAGACCCAGTACTTC. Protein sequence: CASSSSGSFGETQYF.

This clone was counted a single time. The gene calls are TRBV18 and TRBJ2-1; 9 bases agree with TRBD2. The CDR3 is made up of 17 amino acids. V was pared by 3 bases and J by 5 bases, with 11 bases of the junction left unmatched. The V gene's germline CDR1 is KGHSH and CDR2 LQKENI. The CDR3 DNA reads TGTGCCAGCTCACCCAGCGGTATGAGCGGGGGGAACAATGAGCAGTTCTTC. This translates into CASSPSGMSGGNNEQFF.

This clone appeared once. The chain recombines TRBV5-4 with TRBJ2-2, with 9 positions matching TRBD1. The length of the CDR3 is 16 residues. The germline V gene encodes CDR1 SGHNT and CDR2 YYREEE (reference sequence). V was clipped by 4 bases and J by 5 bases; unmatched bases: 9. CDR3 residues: CASSVGQGRLTGELFF. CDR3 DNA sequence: TGTGCCAGCAGCGTCGGACAGGGGAGGTTGACCGGGGAGCTGTTTTTT. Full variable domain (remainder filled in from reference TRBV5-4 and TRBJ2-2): ETGVTQSPTHLIKTRGQQVTLRCSSQSGHNTVSWYQQALGQGPQFIFQYYREEENGRGNFPPRFSGLQFPNYSSELNVNALELDDSALYLCASSVGQGRLTGELFFGEGSRLTVL.

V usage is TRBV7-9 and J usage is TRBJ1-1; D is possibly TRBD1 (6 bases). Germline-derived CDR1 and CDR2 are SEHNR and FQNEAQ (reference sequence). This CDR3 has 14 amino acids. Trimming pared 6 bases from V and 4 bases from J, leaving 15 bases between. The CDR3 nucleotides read TGTGCCAGCAGGAACTCCAGGGGCGGCACTGAAGCTTTCTTT. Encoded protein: CASRNSRGGTEAFF.

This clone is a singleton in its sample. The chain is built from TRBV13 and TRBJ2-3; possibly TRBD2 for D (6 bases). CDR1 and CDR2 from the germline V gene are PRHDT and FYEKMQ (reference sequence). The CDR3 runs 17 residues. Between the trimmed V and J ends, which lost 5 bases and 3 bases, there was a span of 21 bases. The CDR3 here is CASSVVVGGTITDTQYF. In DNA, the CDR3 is TGTGCCAGCAGCGTCGTTGTGGGCGGGACGATAACAGATACGCAGTATTTT.

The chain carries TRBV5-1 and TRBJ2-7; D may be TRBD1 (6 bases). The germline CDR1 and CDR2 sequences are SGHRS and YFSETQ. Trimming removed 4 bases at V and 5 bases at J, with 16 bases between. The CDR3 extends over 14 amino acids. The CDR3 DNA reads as TGCGCCAGCAGCACCCGAAGCCACAGGGACGAGCAGTACTTC. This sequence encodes CASSTRSHRDEQYF. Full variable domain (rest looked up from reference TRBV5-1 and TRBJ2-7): KAGVTQTPRYLIKTRGQQVTLSCSPISGHRSVSWYQQTPGQGLQFLFEYFSETQRNKGNFPGRFSGRQFSNSRSEMNVSTLELGDSALYLCASSTRSHRDEQYFGPGTRLTVT.

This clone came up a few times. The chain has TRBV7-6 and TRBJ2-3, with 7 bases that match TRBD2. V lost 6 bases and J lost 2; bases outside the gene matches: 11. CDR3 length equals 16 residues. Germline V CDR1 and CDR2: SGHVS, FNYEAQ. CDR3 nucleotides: TGTGCCAGCAGACCAAGGGGCGGGAGAGCCACAGATACGCAGTATTTT. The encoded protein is CASRPRGGRATDTQYF.

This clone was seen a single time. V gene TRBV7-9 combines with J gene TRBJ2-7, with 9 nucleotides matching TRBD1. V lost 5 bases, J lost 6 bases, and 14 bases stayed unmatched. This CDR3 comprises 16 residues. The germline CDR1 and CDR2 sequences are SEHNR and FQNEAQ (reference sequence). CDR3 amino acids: CASSPVDGTGIFEQYF. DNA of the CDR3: TGTGCCAGCAGCCCCGTAGACGGGACAGGGATCTTCGAGCAGTACTTC.

As DNA, the CDR3 is TGTGCCAGCAGCTTGGTGGGACAGTTAGTGGGTGAGCAGTTCTTC. It encodes CASSLVGQLVGEQFF. This chain uses TRBV5-4 with TRBJ2-1; TRBD1 agrees at 7 bases. CDR3 length: 15 amino acids. Trimming at V came to 0 bases and at J to 9 bases, leaving 9 bases not matched to a gene. Germline V gives CDR1 SGHNT, CDR2 YYREEE (reference sequence).

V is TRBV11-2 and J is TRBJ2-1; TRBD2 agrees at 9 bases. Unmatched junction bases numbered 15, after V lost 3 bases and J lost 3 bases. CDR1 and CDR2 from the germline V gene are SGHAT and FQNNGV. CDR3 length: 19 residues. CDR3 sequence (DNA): TGTGCCAGCAGCTTCCGAAGTCTCCTGGCGGGGGGGTACTACAATGAGCAGTTCTTC. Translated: CASSFRSLLAGGYYNEQFF. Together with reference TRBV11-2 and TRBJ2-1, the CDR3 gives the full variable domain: EAGVAQSPRYKIIEKRQSVAFWCNPISGHATLYWYQQILGQGPKLLIQFQNNGVVDDSQLPKDRFSAERLKGVDSTLKIQPAKLEDSAVYLCASSFRSLLAGGYYNEQFFGPGTRLTVL.

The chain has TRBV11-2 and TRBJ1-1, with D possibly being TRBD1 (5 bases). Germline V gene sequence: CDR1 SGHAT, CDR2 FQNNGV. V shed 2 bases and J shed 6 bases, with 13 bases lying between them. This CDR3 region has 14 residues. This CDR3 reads CASSLQGTPAEAFF. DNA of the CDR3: TGTGCCAGCAGCTTACAAGGGACGCCGGCTGAAGCTTTCTTT.

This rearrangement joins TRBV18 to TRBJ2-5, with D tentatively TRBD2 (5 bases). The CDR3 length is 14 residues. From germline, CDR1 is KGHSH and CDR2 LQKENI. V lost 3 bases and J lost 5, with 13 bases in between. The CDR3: CASSPIRGKETQYF. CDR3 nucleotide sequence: TGTGCCAGCTCACCCATCAGAGGGAAGGAGACCCAGTACTTC.

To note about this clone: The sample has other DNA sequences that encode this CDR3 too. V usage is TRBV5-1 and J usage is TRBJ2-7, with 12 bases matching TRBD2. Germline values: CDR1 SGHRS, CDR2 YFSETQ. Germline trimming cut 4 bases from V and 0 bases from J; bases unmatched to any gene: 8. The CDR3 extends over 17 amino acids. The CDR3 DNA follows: TGCGCCAGCAGCGAGGGGCTAGCGGGAGGGACCTCCTACGAGCAGTACTTC. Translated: CASSEGLAGGTSYEQYF.

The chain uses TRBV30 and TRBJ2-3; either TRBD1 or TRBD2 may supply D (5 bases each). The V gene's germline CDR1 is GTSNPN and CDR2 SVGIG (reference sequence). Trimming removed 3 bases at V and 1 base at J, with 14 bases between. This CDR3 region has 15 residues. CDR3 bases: TGTGCCTGGAGCCTCCCCGGGGCTGGCACAGATACGCAGTATTTT. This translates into CAWSLPGAGTDTQYF.

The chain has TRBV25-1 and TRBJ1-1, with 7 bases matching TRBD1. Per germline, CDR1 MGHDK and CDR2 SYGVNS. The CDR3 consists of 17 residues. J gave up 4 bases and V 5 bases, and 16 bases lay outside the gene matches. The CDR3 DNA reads TGTGCCAGCAGTCCCCAACGACAGGGCGGGGGGGTCACTGAAGCTTTCTTT. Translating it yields CASSPQRQGGGVTEAFF.

The DNA for the CDR3 is TGTGCCAGCAGTTACGGCCGACTAGCGCGCGAGCAGTACTTC. It yields the protein CASSYGRLAREQYF. This rearrangement joins TRBV6-5 to TRBJ2-7; TRBD2 aligns across 8 bases. The ends lost 2 bases at V and 6 bases at J; junction bases unmatched: 6. CDR1 and CDR2 from the germline V gene are MNHEY and SVGAGI. The CDR3 has 14 amino acids.

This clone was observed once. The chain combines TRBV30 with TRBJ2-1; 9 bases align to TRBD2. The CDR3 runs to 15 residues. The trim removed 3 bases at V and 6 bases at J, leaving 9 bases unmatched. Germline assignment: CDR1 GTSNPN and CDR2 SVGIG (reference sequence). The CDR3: CAWSATSGILNEQFF. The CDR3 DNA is TGTGCCTGGAGCGCGACTAGCGGAATACTCAATGAGCAGTTCTTC.